These T cell receptor beta chains were read from a single sample in a study of T cells in Graves' hyperthyroidism and ophthalmopathy. TCRdb redid the calling of the multiplex PCR reads with MiXCR, one entry per CDR3 protein. The sample lists almost 600,000 distinct CDR3 sequences; approximately 44% were seen once. Material: peripheral blood or thyroid tissue (not recorded which). The receptors stem from a woman aged 18-29 years with Graves' hyperthyroidism. CDR3s include the opening cysteine and the closing phenylalanine or tryptophan. Fields, in order: CDR3 length, clone size, D gene, V gene, J gene, CDR3 DNA, CDR3 protein. D genes are given only for firm matches. Clone size is not always given. Where it is, it says once, few, many or a class for expanded clones.

CDR3 length: 13; clone size: .; D gene: TRBD2; V gene: TRBV2; J gene: TRBJ2-7; CDR3 DNA: TGTGCCAGCACGGGACTAGCGGATTACGAGCAGTACTTC; CDR3 protein: CASTGLADYEQYF
CDR3 length: 11; clone size: many; D gene: .; V gene: TRBV2; J gene: TRBJ1-1; CDR3 DNA: TGTGCCAGCAGGGGAAGGGCTGAAGCTTTCTTT; CDR3 protein: CASRGRAEAFF
CDR3 length: 14; clone size: many; D gene: .; V gene: TRBV5-4; J gene: TRBJ1-2; CDR3 DNA: TGTGCCAGCAGCTCGATCGGGACAAGCTATGGCTACACCTTC; CDR3 protein: CASSSIGTSYGYTF
CDR3 length: 16; clone size: .; D gene: TRBD2; V gene: TRBV11-2; J gene: TRBJ2-7; CDR3 DNA: TGTGCCAGCAGGGGGACTAGCGGGCGCAGCTCCTACGAGCAGTACTTC; CDR3 protein: CASRGTSGRSSYEQYF
CDR3 length: 14; clone size: many; D gene: .; V gene: TRBV3-1; J gene: TRBJ1-6; CDR3 DNA: TGTGCCAGCAGCCAAGGACGGGGTGTCTCACCCCTCCACTTT; CDR3 protein: CASSQGRGVSPLHF
CDR3 length: 11; clone size: .; D gene: .; V gene: TRBV2; J gene: TRBJ1-6; CDR3 DNA: TGTGCCAGCAGTGGGTTTCCTTCCCTCCACTTT; CDR3 protein: CASSGFPSLHF
CDR3 length: 14; clone size: few; D gene: TRBD1; V gene: TRBV2; J gene: TRBJ1-2; CDR3 DNA: TGTGCCAGCAGTCTTGTCACAGGGGGTCAGGGCTACACCTTC; CDR3 protein: CASSLVTGGQGYTF
CDR3 length: 15; clone size: .; D gene: TRBD2; V gene: TRBV5-1; J gene: TRBJ2-7; CDR3 DNA: TGTGCCAGCAGCTTGGTGCTAGCGGGGGGCTACGGGCAGTACTTC; CDR3 protein: CASSLVLAGGYGQYF
CDR3 length: 12; clone size: .; D gene: .; V gene: TRBV24-1; J gene: TRBJ1-2; CDR3 DNA: TGTGCCACCAGTGAACAGGCGTTTGGCTACACCTTC; CDR3 protein: CATSEQAFGYTF
CDR3 length: 16; clone size: many; D gene: .; V gene: TRBV5-1; J gene: TRBJ2-7; CDR3 DNA: TGCGCCAGCAGCTTGGCGATCGAGACAGGTTCCTACGAGCAGTACTTC; CDR3 protein: CASSLAIETGSYEQYF
CDR3 length: 11; clone size: .; D gene: .; V gene: TRBV19; J gene: TRBJ1-2; CDR3 DNA: TGTGCCATCCCACAGGGTCACGGCTACACCTTC; CDR3 protein: CAIPQGHGYTF
CDR3 length: 16; clone size: .; D gene: .; V gene: TRBV7-3; J gene: TRBJ2-1; CDR3 DNA: TGTGCCAGCAGCTTAATGGGGACACCAGCCTACAATGAGCAGTTCTTC; CDR3 protein: CASSLMGTPAYNEQFF
CDR3 length: 16; clone size: few; D gene: TRBD1; V gene: TRBV9; J gene: TRBJ2-2; CDR3 DNA: TGTGCCAGCAGCGTAACGGGACAGGGGGTAGCCGGGGAGCTGTTTTTT; CDR3 protein: CASSVTGQGVAGELFF
CDR3 length: 11; clone size: .; D gene: .; V gene: TRBV10-2; J gene: TRBJ2-5; CDR3 DNA: TGCGCCAGCAGGGGCGTGTGGGCCCAGTACTTC; CDR3 protein: CASRGVWAQYF
CDR3 length: 14; clone size: .; D gene: .; V gene: TRBV7-2; J gene: TRBJ2-1; CDR3 DNA: TGTGCCAGCCGGCCGGGACAAATCTACAATGAGCAGTTCTTC; CDR3 protein: CASRPGQIYNEQFF
CDR3 length: 16; clone size: .; D gene: TRBD2; V gene: TRBV29-1; J gene: TRBJ2-7; CDR3 DNA: TGCAGCAGCCAAGTTTTCGGGAGGATGTCCGCATACGAGCAGTACTTC; CDR3 protein: CSSQVFGRMSAYEQYF
CDR3 length: 15; clone size: many; D gene: .; V gene: TRBV29-1; J gene: TRBJ2-7; CDR3 DNA: TGCAGCGTTGAAGAGAACACATCCCCCTCCTACGAGCAGTACTTC; CDR3 protein: CSVEENTSPSYEQYF
CDR3 length: 14; clone size: .; D gene: .; V gene: TRBV20-1; J gene: TRBJ1-1; CDR3 DNA: TGCAGTGCCAGCCAGGACAATATGAACACTGAAGCTTTCTTT; CDR3 protein: CSASQDNMNTEAFF
CDR3 length: 14; clone size: .; D gene: .; V gene: TRBV29-1; J gene: TRBJ2-1; CDR3 DNA: TGCAGCGTTGAGGACAGCCGGGACTACAATGAGCAGTTCTTC; CDR3 protein: CSVEDSRDYNEQFF
CDR3 length: 15; clone size: many; D gene: TRBD2; V gene: TRBV3-1; J gene: TRBJ2-5; CDR3 DNA: TGTGCCAGCAGCCCCCGACTAGCGGGACAAGAGACCCAGTACTTC; CDR3 protein: CASSPRLAGQETQYF
CDR3 length: 17; clone size: .; D gene: TRBD2; V gene: TRBV4-1; J gene: TRBJ2-3; CDR3 DNA: TGCGCCAGCCGAAGCGGTTCTTCGTGGGGGGGGACAGATACGCAGTATTTT; CDR3 protein: CASRSGSSWGGTDTQYF
CDR3 length: 13; clone size: many; D gene: .; V gene: TRBV24-1; J gene: TRBJ1-2; CDR3 DNA: TGTGCCACCAGTGACCCAGGGGCGGGTGGCTACACCTTC; CDR3 protein: CATSDPGAGGYTF
CDR3 length: 12; clone size: .; D gene: TRBD1; V gene: TRBV2; J gene: TRBJ2-7; CDR3 DNA: TGTGCCAGCAGTGGACAGGGGGCTCGGCAGTACTTC; CDR3 protein: CASSGQGARQYF
CDR3 length: 13; clone size: many; D gene: .; V gene: TRBV20-1; J gene: TRBJ2-7; CDR3 DNA: TGCAGTGCGAGCCGGGACATTACCTACGAGCAGTACTTC; CDR3 protein: CSASRDITYEQYF
CDR3 length: 19; clone size: .; D gene: TRBD2; V gene: TRBV19; J gene: TRBJ2-5; CDR3 DNA: TGTGCCAGTAGTATACTCCAAGGGACTAGCGGAAAGGGCGGAGATACGCAGTACTTC; CDR3 protein: CASSILQGTSGKGGDTQYF
CDR3 length: 12; clone size: .; D gene: .; V gene: TRBV14; J gene: TRBJ2-7; CDR3 DNA: TGTGCCAGCAGCCAAAGCGCTTCCGAGCAGTACTTC; CDR3 protein: CASSQSASEQYF
CDR3 length: 12; clone size: .; D gene: TRBD1; V gene: TRBV7-9; J gene: TRBJ2-7; CDR3 DNA: TGTGCCAGCAGGATAGGGGGCAATGAGCAGTACTTC; CDR3 protein: CASRIGGNEQYF
CDR3 length: 16; clone size: .; D gene: TRBD1; V gene: TRBV10-3; J gene: TRBJ1-1; CDR3 DNA: TGTACCATCAGTGAGGGACAGGGGGGATTGGACACTGAAGCTTTCTTT; CDR3 protein: CTISEGQGGLDTEAFF
CDR3 length: 14; clone size: .; D gene: .; V gene: TRBV12-5; J gene: TRBJ1-1; CDR3 DNA: TGTGCTAGTGGTTTACCATCGGACGGAACTGAAGCTTTCTTT; CDR3 protein: CASGLPSDGTEAFF
CDR3 length: 15; clone size: many; D gene: .; V gene: TRBV12-3/TRBV12-4; J gene: TRBJ1-2; CDR3 DNA: TGTGCCAGCAGCCGAACCCTATGGGGGAGATATGGCTACACCTTC; CDR3 protein: CASSRTLWGRYGYTF
CDR3 length: 13; clone size: many; D gene: .; V gene: TRBV29-1; J gene: TRBJ2-2; CDR3 DNA: TGCAGCGCAGCCGGGGCGAACACCGGGGAGCTGTTTTTT; CDR3 protein: CSAAGANTGELFF
CDR3 length: 16; clone size: .; D gene: .; V gene: TRBV5-8; J gene: TRBJ1-5; CDR3 DNA: TGTGCCAGCAGCCTAGGGGGGGGCGACGGCAATCAGCCCCAGCATTTT; CDR3 protein: CASSLGGGDGNQPQHF
CDR3 length: 15; clone size: many; D gene: TRBD1; V gene: TRBV7-9; J gene: TRBJ1-2; CDR3 DNA: TGTGCCAGCAGCCCAGGGGGACAGTATAACTATGGCTACACCTTC; CDR3 protein: CASSPGGQYNYGYTF
CDR3 length: 12; clone size: once; D gene: .; V gene: TRBV7-8; J gene: TRBJ1-2; CDR3 DNA: TGTGCCAGCAGCTTAAGGGACTCTGGAAACACCTTC; CDR3 protein: CASSLRDSGNTF
CDR3 length: 12; clone size: .; D gene: .; V gene: TRBV7-9; J gene: TRBJ1-3; CDR3 DNA: TGTGCCAGTAGCCGCGGGGCAAACACCATATATTTT; CDR3 protein: CASSRGANTIYF
CDR3 length: 13; clone size: .; D gene: .; V gene: TRBV12-3/TRBV12-4; J gene: TRBJ2-1; CDR3 DNA: TGTGCCAGCAGTTTAGCAGGGGGTTATGAGCAGTTCTTC; CDR3 protein: CASSLAGGYEQFF
CDR3 length: 16; clone size: .; D gene: TRBD1; V gene: TRBV14; J gene: TRBJ2-2; CDR3 DNA: TGTGCCAGCAGCCAAGCCGGGACAGGGCGGGTCGGGGAGCTGTTTTTT; CDR3 protein: CASSQAGTGRVGELFF
CDR3 length: 17; clone size: many; D gene: .; V gene: TRBV7-9; J gene: TRBJ1-4; CDR3 DNA: TGTGCCAGCAGCTCAAAGTTAACGGCTACAACTAATGAAAAACTGTTTTTT; CDR3 protein: CASSSKLTATTNEKLFF
CDR3 length: 16; clone size: many; D gene: TRBD2; V gene: TRBV19; J gene: TRBJ2-7; CDR3 DNA: TGTGCCAGTAGTATGGTGACTAGCGGACCTATATACGAGCAGTACTTC; CDR3 protein: CASSMVTSGPIYEQYF